The subject of this entry is one T cell receptor beta chain. What it binds is not known. This record belongs to a study of cytomegalovirus exposure and HLA in healthy donors. Study-level points and caveats: The classifier was said to identify cytomegalovirus status with high specificity and sensitivity. Later analysis suggested links between common viral pathogens and several top significant clusters. Associated with HLA alleles at 0.05 false discovery rate in a later analysis were some 16,000 TCR beta sequences.

Primers included in the PCR were 60 Vbeta and 13 Jbeta primers. Using immunoSEQ multiplex PCR, the repertoire was profiled, and TCRdb retains in-frame clones only, with some absent. The sample contains roughly 120,000 clones, approximately 80% of which appear only once. The germline CDR1 and CDR2 sequences are SNHLY and FYNNEI. This CDR3 is 12 amino acids long. V dropped 6 bases and J dropped 8 bases, with 13 bases sitting between them. The rearrangement joins TRBV2 to TRBJ1-2, with D maybe TRBD1 (5 bases). The source material was PBMCs. The TCR was taken from a woman between 18 and 29 years old in good health and CMV-seronegative. CDR3 protein: CASRMGGVGYTF. The CDR3, as DNA: TGTGCCAGCAGAATGGGAGGGGTGGGCTACACCTTC.